This TCR beta chain was found in a study of shared clonotypes between healthy human individuals. The data were produced by immunoSEQ multiplex PCR, yet TCRdb's version contains in-frame clones alone and is incomplete. The data contain 500,000 to 550,000 clones, around 96% of them singletons. CDR3 length equals 12 residues. The V gene's germline CDR1 is SGHRS and CDR2 YFSETQ. V gave up 6 bases and J gave up 8 bases, with 11 bases separating them. Material for sequencing was naive CD4+ T cells sorted from blood. Subset here: CD45RA+ positively selected. The source is a woman in her 30s in good health. V gene TRBV5-1 combines with J gene TRBJ1-4, with no clear D. In DNA form, the CDR3 reads TGCGCCAGCAAGGCAGAGGGAGAAAAACTGTTTTTT. Translated, it gives CASKAEGEKLFF. The whole variable domain, remainder taken from reference TRBV5-1 and TRBJ1-4, is KAGVTQTPRYLIKTRGQQVTLSCSPISGHRSVSWYQQTPGQGLQFLFEYFSETQRNKGNFPGRFSGRQFSNSRSEMNVSTLELGDSALYLCASKAEGEKLFFGSGTQLSVL.